This T cell receptor beta chain was recovered during a study of T cell responses to AZD1222 COVID-19 vaccine. The study's findings and limits: Unmutated variant regions reportedly attract nearly half of all spike-specific TCRs. Most donors were white British, females outnumbered males, and clonal diversity was possibly underestimated. Spike-spanning, vaccine-associated CD4 TCRs were dominant at 160-218 and 743-854.

The CDR3 spans 14 residues. Germline CDR1 reads SGHDT; CDR2 reads YYEEEE. The V end was cut by 7 bases, the J end by 4 bases, with 16 bases between. Method: immunoSEQ multiplex PCR; TCRdb's copy keeps in-frame clones and lacks some. This sample has 74,000 or so clones, with 84% found just once. Note on this clone: The target antigen is unknown.

The starting material was peripheral blood, obtained on day 0 of AZD1222 vaccination. V gene TRBV5-6 combines with J gene TRBJ2-3; possibly TRBD2 for D (6 bases). This clonotype was obtained from an adult in good health. Written as DNA, the CDR3 is TGTGCCAGCGTTGAGAAGGGAGGCCCAGATACGCAGTATTTT. Amino acids: CASVEKGGPDTQYF. Combining the CDR3 with reference TRBV5-6 and TRBJ2-3 gives the whole variable domain DAGVTQSPTHLIKTRGQQVTLRCSPKSGHDTVSWYQQALGQGPQFIFQYYEEEERQRGNFPDRFSGHQFPNYSSELNVNALLLGDSALYLCASVEKGGPDTQYFGPGTRLTVL.